This TCR beta chain was documented in a study of blood T cell repertoires in COVID-19. Across the study: Acute and convalescent COVID-19 samples came from the United States, Italy and Spain. Nucleic acid was either cDNA or gDNA, and it came from T cells, B-cell-depleted T cells, or PBMCs.

Germline V lookup: CDR1 SGHRS, CDR2 YFSETQ. This CDR3 contains 16 residues. As originally analysed: How many nucleated cells were present was estimated from reference gene primer amplification. Data came from immunoSEQ multiplex PCR; TCRdb stores just in-frame clones and leaves some out. D and trimming come from the DNA, and the V and J calls and clone size come from that table. The top ten clones hold over 2.5% of a sample with 220,000 or so clones, 65% to 85% of them seen once. In the case of this clone: A junction boundary mismatches the germline segment, possibly from a read error.

V is TRBV5-1 and J is TRBJ1-6; no reliable D call. The receptor's source is a woman aged 25 to 45 who had recovered from COVID-19. What was sequenced was peripheral blood. This chain's CDR3 is CASSLAPGSSNSPLHF. CDR3 in DNA: TGCGCCAGCAGCTTGGCTCCGGGATCCTCTAATTCACCCCTCCACTTT.